What follows is one T cell receptor (beta chain) and its context. Its antigen is not identified. This entry comes from a study of post-analysis software for immune sequencing data. Overall study: Relapsing-remitting, secondary progressive and progressive-relapsing forms of multiple sclerosis all featured among disease courses.

Study-wide results and limits: Comparison of patients with controls showed roughly five TRBV segments more frequent in patients, TRBV5-6, TRBV5-1 and TRBV20-1 among them. For normalized Chao1 diversity, multiple sclerosis patients scored significantly lower than controls did.

cDNA libraries of TCR beta carried unique molecular identifiers. TCRdb redid the calling of the PCR reads with MiXCR, one entry per CDR3 protein. The sample includes roughly 540,000 distinct CDR3 sequences, around 36% of them seen just once. Germline trimming cut 4 bases from V and 3 bases from J; bases unmatched to any gene: 7. This CDR3 comprises 16 residues. The material sequenced was blood. This receptor was identified in a girl aged 2-17 years with multiple sclerosis. This chain joins TRBV12-3 or TRBV12-4 and TRBJ2-2; the match to TRBD1 covers 8 bases. CDR3 loop: CASSSSGGGDTGELFF. CDR3 DNA: TGTGCCAGCAGTTCCTCAGGGGGCGGCGACACCGGGGAGCTGTTTTTT.